Sample share makes the clone carrying this T cell receptor beta chain medium-sized. Antigen unknown. Germline V gives CDR1 SGHRS, CDR2 YFSETQ. The length of the CDR3 is 14 residues. The V gene lost 5 bases and the J gene lost 4 bases, with 14 bases spanning the gap. Semi-nested PCR with Nested Universal Primer A followed constant-region reverse priming of full-length variable regions. TCRdb called the 5' RACE reads again in MiXCR, with one record for every CDR3 protein. The data show about 6,600 distinct CDR3 sequences, with roughly three fifths seen just once and about 4% held by the top ten. Findings and limits, study-wide: Tumor memory CD4+ T cell TCR gene usage clustered with blood and lymph node memory CD4+ cells and lymph node naive CD4+ cells.

The chain couples TRBV5-1 to TRBJ2-3; D is ambiguous. The TCR originated in a female donor with breast cancer. Sequenced sample: tumor-infiltrating memory CD4+ T cells sorted from the breast tumor. Subset defined: memory CD4+ T cells, CD4+CD45RO+CD25-. This CDR3 reads CASRKEISADTQYF. As DNA, the CDR3 is TGCGCCAGCAGAAAGGAGATAAGCGCAGATACGCAGTATTTT.